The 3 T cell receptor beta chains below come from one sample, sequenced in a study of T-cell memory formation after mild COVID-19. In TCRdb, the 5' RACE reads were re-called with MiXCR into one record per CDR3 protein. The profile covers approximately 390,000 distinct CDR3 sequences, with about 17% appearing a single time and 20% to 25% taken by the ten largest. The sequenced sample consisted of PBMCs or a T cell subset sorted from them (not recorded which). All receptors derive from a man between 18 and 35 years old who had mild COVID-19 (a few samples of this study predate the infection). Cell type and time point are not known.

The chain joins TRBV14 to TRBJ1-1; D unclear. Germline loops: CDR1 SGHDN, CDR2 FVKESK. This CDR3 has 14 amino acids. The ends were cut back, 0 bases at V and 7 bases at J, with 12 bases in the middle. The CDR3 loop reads CASSQDQSGVEAFF. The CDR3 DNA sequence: TGTGCCAGCAGCCAAGATCAATCTGGGGTTGAAGCTTTCTTT.

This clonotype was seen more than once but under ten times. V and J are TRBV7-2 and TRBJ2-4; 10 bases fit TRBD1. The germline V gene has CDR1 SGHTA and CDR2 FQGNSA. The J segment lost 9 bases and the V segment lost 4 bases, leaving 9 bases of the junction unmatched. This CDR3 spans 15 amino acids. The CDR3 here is CASSYRTGGSVIQYF. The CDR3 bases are TGTGCCAGCAGCTATCGGACAGGGGGGTCCGTCATTCAGTACTTC.

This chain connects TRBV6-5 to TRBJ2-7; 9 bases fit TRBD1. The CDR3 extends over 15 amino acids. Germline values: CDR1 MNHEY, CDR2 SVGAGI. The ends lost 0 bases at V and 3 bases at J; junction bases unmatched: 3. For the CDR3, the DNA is TGTGCCAGCAGTTACTCGAAGGGACAGGGCTACGAGCAGTACTTC. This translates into CASSYSKGQGYEQYF.